This T cell receptor (beta chain) was observed in a study of cytomegalovirus exposure and HLA in healthy donors. Study as a whole: In an early release, HLA-typed donors contributed some 82 million unique TCR sequences.

The V end was cut by 5 bases, the J end by 7 bases, with 26 bases between. This CDR3 is 18 amino acids long. The germline CDR1 and CDR2 sequences are SGHVS and FQNEAQ. A multiplex PCR was run with 60 Vbeta primers and 13 Jbeta primers. Measured with immunoSEQ multiplex PCR; TCRdb has only the in-frame clones, and not every one. The profile shows under 200,000 clones, about 75% of them singletons. Whereas donors were nominally healthy upon sampling, unrecorded immune exposures were probable. The chain couples TRBV7-8 to TRBJ1-4; D perhaps matches TRBD1 (5 bases). This TCR was sampled from a woman in her 40s in good health and CMV-seropositive. Material for sequencing was PBMCs. Written as DNA, the CDR3 is TGTGCCAGCAGCCTAGGGACCATCCTTGAAACGCGGGGTGAAAAACTGTTTTTT. Amino acid sequence: CASSLGTILETRGEKLFF.